Presented here are 10 T cell receptor beta chains from one specimen sequenced in a study of blood T cell repertoires in COVID-19 (dated by TCRdb to the early 2020s). The method was the immunoSEQ multiplex PCR assay. The immuneACCESS repertoire file appears here via TCRdb, limited to in-frame rearrangements. These files lack a portion of the clones; in checked studies, under half of the deficit traces to unresolved V genes, and the cause of the others is not known. Present in this sample are fewer than 300,000 clones, more than 65% of which were seen just once. The ten biggest clones cover roughly 3.1% of the sample. The sequenced material came from peripheral blood. These receptors were collected from a woman younger than 30 with acute or convalescent COVID-19.

In this sample, this clone turned up a few times. The junction and the germline gene differ at one end; a read error may be behind it. This chain uses TRBV7-7 with TRBJ2-3, with 7 bases fitting TRBD2. Germline V lookup: CDR1 SSHAT, CDR2 FNYEAQ (reference sequence). The CDR3 has 13 amino acids. This chain's CDR3 is CASSELGGDTQYF. Written as DNA, the CDR3 is TGTGCTAGCAGCGAGCTCGGGGGGGATACGCAGTATTTT. Complete variable domain (other parts from reference TRBV7-7 and TRBJ2-3): GAGVSQSPRYKVTKRGQDVTLRCDPISSHATLYWYQQALGQGPEFLTYFNYEAQPDKSGLPSDRFSAERPEGSISTLTIQRTEQRDSAMYRCASSELGGDTQYFGPGTRLTVL.

This clone was seen a single time. The chain recombines TRBV2 with TRBJ2-1, with D perhaps TRBD2 (6 bases). Per germline, CDR1 SNHLY and CDR2 FYNNEI. The V gene lost 4 bases and the J gene lost 3 bases, with 7 bases spanning the gap. There are 13 residues in the CDR3. The CDR3 region has the DNA TGTGCCAGCAGTGGGACTATCTACAATGAGCAGTTCTTC. Translation gives CASSGTIYNEQFF.

The gene calls are TRBV23-1 and TRBJ1-4; D is undetermined. TRBV23-1 is reported as an ORF; its role is uncertain. The CDR3 has 15 residues. Trimming pared 0 bases from V and 5 bases from J, leaving 10 bases between. The DNA for the CDR3 is TGCGCCAGCAGTCAATCAACAGAGAGCAATGAAAAACTGTTTTTT. This translates into CASSQSTESNEKLFF.

This sequence joins TRBV28 and TRBJ2-7, with no clear D. The CDR3 is 12 residues long. V lost 3 bases and J 7 bases, leaving 10 bases between the germline ends. In germline, CDR1 is MDHEN, CDR2 SYDVKM. CDR3 DNA sequence: TGTGCCAGCAGTTTCGGCGGCAGAGAGCAGTACTTC. Protein product: CASSFGGREQYF.

This clone was detected only once. The rearrangement links TRBV27 to TRBJ1-2; maybe TRBD1 (6 bases). The germline V and J ends were trimmed by 6 bases and 4 bases, with 21 bases remaining between them. The CDR3 loop spans 16 amino acids. Per germline, CDR1 MNHEY and CDR2 SMNVEV (reference sequence). CDR3 region: CASSVAQGIYAYGYTF. CDR3 sequence (DNA): TGTGCCAGCAGCGTCGCTCAGGGGATTTATGCCTATGGCTACACCTTC.

This sequence joins TRBV7-8 and TRBJ1-4; TRBD1 aligns across 7 bases. V was clipped by 5 bases and J by 6 bases; unmatched bases: 3. CDR1 is SGHVS, CDR2 FQNEAQ, per germline. The CDR3 is 13 residues long. The CDR3 loop reads CASSEGTDEKLFF. The CDR3 coding sequence is TGTGCCAGCAGCGAAGGGACAGATGAAAAACTGTTTTTT.

This clone showed up just a few times. V gene TRBV5-1 combines with J gene TRBJ1-3; D uncertain. CDR1 is SGHRS and CDR2 is YFSETQ in the germline V gene. V was cut by 3 bases and J by 1 base, with 11 bases left in between. This CDR3 is 15 amino acids long. The CDR3 protein is CASSSGETSGNTIYF. The DNA of the CDR3 is TGCGCCAGCAGCTCTGGGGAGACATCTGGAAACACCATATATTTT.

CDR3 in DNA: TGTGCCAGCAGCGCGGTTAGCACAGATACGCAGTATTTT. Translation gives CASSAVSTDTQYF. V is TRBV7-6 and J is TRBJ2-3; no definite D call. Germline CDR1 and CDR2: SGHVS and FNYEAQ. The CDR3 runs to 13 residues. The ends were cut back, 5 bases at V and 0 bases at J, with 6 bases in the middle.

The rearrangement joins TRBV30 to TRBJ1-4; D not resolved. Trimming took 1 base from V and 5 from J, leaving 8 bases between them. CDR3 size: 13 residues. Germline V gene data show CDR1 as GTSNPN and CDR2 as SVGIG (reference sequence). The CDR3 nucleotides are TGTGCCTGGAGTGGGAGAATGAATGAAAAACTGTTTTTT. Amino acids: CAWSGRMNEKLFF.

CDR3 in amino acids: CASSPIDTQYF. The CDR3, as DNA: TGTGCCAGCAGTCCTATAGATACGCAGTATTTT. This rearrangement joins TRBV6-5 to TRBJ2-3; D gene unclear. Per the germline V gene, CDR1 is MNHEY and CDR2 is SVGAGI. Trimming left V 5 bases short and J 5 bases short, with 5 bases between. The CDR3 contains 11 residues.